Listed below are T cell receptor beta chains from one sample, sequenced in a study of cytomegalovirus exposure and HLA in healthy donors. Sequencing used immunoSEQ multiplex PCR; TCRdb keeps in-frame clones, though not all of them. This table holds around 150,000 clones, roughly 85% found once. Material: PBMCs. The receptors originated from a man aged 18 to 35 in good health and CMV-seropositive. CDR3s include the opening cysteine and the closing phenylalanine or tryptophan. The D gene is left open where the match is weak. A clone size is listed for some rows: how often the clone was seen (once, few, many), or a class if it is expanded.

d_call	v_call	j_call	clone_size	cdr3_nt	cdr3_aa
TRBD1	TRBV27	TRBJ2-2	NA	TGTGCCAGCAGTGCCCGGGACAGGGGATCCGGGGAGCTGTTTTTT	CASSARDRGSGELFF
TRBD1	TRBV27	TRBJ2-7	NA	TGTGCCAGTACAGGGGACCACGAGCAGTACTTC	CASTGDHEQYF
NA	TRBV6-1	TRBJ2-7	NA	TGTGCCAGCCTGTCCTACGAGCAGTACTTC	CASLSYEQYF
TRBD2	TRBV5-1	TRBJ2-3	NA	TGCGCCAGCACCATCCGGGGTAGCGGGTCGGGAGATACGCAGTATTTT	CASTIRGSGSGDTQYF
TRBD1	TRBV7-8	TRBJ1-4	NA	TGTGCCAGCAGCTCCATTGGACAGGGAAATAATGAAAAACTGTTTTTT	CASSSIGQGNNEKLFF
NA	TRBV7-3	TRBJ1-6	few	TGTGCCAGCAGCTTAACGGGGACAAAGGATTCACCCCTCCACTTT	CASSLTGTKDSPLHF
NA	TRBV2	TRBJ1-2	NA	TGTGCCAGCAGTGAAGCGCTTCCGGCCGACCCTCGGGGCTATGGCTACACCTTC	CASSEALPADPRGYGYTF
NA	TRBV7-9	TRBJ2-1	NA	TGTGCCAGCAGTCCCCAGTTCAATGAGCAGTTCTTC	CASSPQFNEQFF
TRBD1	TRBV18	TRBJ2-5	NA	TGTGCCAGCTCACCCCTCGACAGGGAGGAGACCCAGTACTTC	CASSPLDREETQYF
NA	TRBV27	TRBJ2-7	NA	TGTGCCAGCAGTTTTGGGGGGTACGAGCAGTACTTC	CASSFGGYEQYF
NA	TRBV7-6	TRBJ2-7	NA	TGTGCCAGCAGCTTAACCCCCACGGGGGATGAGCAGTACTTC	CASSLTPTGDEQYF
NA	TRBV6-1	TRBJ1-1	NA	TGTGCCAGCAGTGCTAGGTTGAACACTGAAGCTTTCTTT	CASSARLNTEAFF
NA	TRBV5-5	TRBJ1-1	NA	TGTGCCAGCAGGGGTGATCTAGGGAACACTGAAGCTTTCTTT	CASRGDLGNTEAFF
TRBD1	TRBV27	TRBJ2-1	NA	TGTGCCAGCAGTTTGGGAGACAGGGACTCCTACAATGAGCAGTTCTTC	CASSLGDRDSYNEQFF
NA	TRBV6-6	TRBJ1-2	once	TGTGCCAGCAGTTACATAGGGGTCAACTATGGCTACACCTTC	CASSYIGVNYGYTF
NA	TRBV9	TRBJ1-6	NA	TGTGCCAGCAGCGTAGATAGCCTCGGGATTTCACCCCTCCACTTT	CASSVDSLGISPLHF
NA	TRBV5-4	TRBJ2-2	NA	TGTGCCAGCAGCCCGGCCACAGGGCCGTTTGGGGAGCTGTTTTTT	CASSPATGPFGELFF
TRBD2	TRBV6-4	TRBJ2-3	NA	TGTGCCAGCAGTGCCCGACTAGCGGGGGGGCCAGATACGCAGTATTTT	CASSARLAGGPDTQYF
NA	TRBV6-6	TRBJ2-1	NA	TGTGCCAGCAGTCCTGCCCGGGATGAGCAGTTCTTC	CASSPARDEQFF
NA	TRBV9	TRBJ2-1	NA	TGTGCCAGCAGCGTCTCCGGACAGGGAGGGTACAATGAGCAGTTCTTC	CASSVSGQGGYNEQFF
NA	TRBV7-9	TRBJ1-2	NA	TGTGCCAGCAGCCCACAGGGTATTTCTGGCTACACCTTC	CASSPQGISGYTF
TRBD2	TRBV30	TRBJ2-7	NA	TGTGCCTGGAGTGTAGATAGCGGGGGATCCTACGAGCAGTACTTC	CAWSVDSGGSYEQYF
TRBD1	TRBV10-3	TRBJ1-2	NA	TGTGCCACAATTGGGGGCCGACAGGGTGGCTACACCTTC	CATIGGRQGGYTF
NA	TRBV6-9	TRBJ1-6	few	TGTCCTCCCCAGGCCAGAGCACCCCTCCACTTT	CPPQARAPLHF
NA	TRBV10-2	TRBJ2-5	NA	TGCGCCAGCAGTGACAGGTACCAAGAGACCCAGTACTTC	CASSDRYQETQYF
NA	TRBV7-9	TRBJ1-2	NA	TGTGCCAGCAGCTTAGAGACAGCGACCTATGGCTACACCTTC	CASSLETATYGYTF
TRBD2	TRBV7-3	TRBJ2-1	NA	TGTGCCAGCAGCTTGCGCGCGGGGGGGTTGGTTGAGCAGTTCTTC	CASSLRAGGLVEQFF
NA	TRBV5-1	TRBJ1-5	NA	TGCGCCAGCAGACCAGGGACAAGCAATCAGCCCCAGCATTTT	CASRPGTSNQPQHF
NA	TRBV11-2	TRBJ1-4	NA	TGTGCCAGCAGCCCATGGGGAACGGGGGGGCGAGACGAAAAACTGTTTTTT	CASSPWGTGGRDEKLFF
NA	TRBV5-6	TRBJ2-3	NA	TGTGCCAGCAGCCCCGAGTACACAGATACGCAGTATTTT	CASSPEYTDTQYF
TRBD1	TRBV19	TRBJ2-1	NA	TGTGCCAGTAGTCCTCGACAGGGGGGGGATGAGCAGTTCTTC	CASSPRQGGDEQFF
NA	TRBV10-2	TRBJ1-2	NA	TGCGCCAGCAGTGGACAGTATGGCTACACCTTC	CASSGQYGYTF
NA	TRBV6-4	TRBJ1-1	few	TGTGCCAGCAGTGTCGCACTGAGCACTGAAGCTTTCTTT	CASSVALSTEAFF
TRBD1	TRBV9	TRBJ1-1	NA	TGTGCCAGCAGCGTAGGCCCCCCCGGGACAGGGACCACTGAAGCTTTCTTT	CASSVGPPGTGTTEAFF
NA	TRBV4-3	TRBJ2-3	few	TGCGCCAGCAGCCCTTTTCGGGGGAGCACAGATACGCAGTATTTT	CASSPFRGSTDTQYF
NA	TRBV6-4	TRBJ1-2	NA	TGTGCCACCAGGTCGAGGCCTTATGGCTACACCTTC	CATRSRPYGYTF
NA	TRBV9	TRBJ2-2	NA	TGTGCCAGCAGCGGCCAGCGGACGAACACCGGGGAGCTGTTTTTT	CASSGQRTNTGELFF
TRBD1	TRBV4-2	TRBJ2-7	few	TGTGCCAGCAGCCAAGAGGCGGGGACAGGGGGCTACGAGCAGTACTTC	CASSQEAGTGGYEQYF
TRBD1	TRBV19	TRBJ2-3	NA	TGTGCCAGTAGTATAGATGACGCCCGGGACAGGCCGCGTTTT	CASSIDDARDRPRF
TRBD1	TRBV5-4	TRBJ2-7	NA	TGTGCCAGCAGCCATTGGGACAGGGGATCATACGAGCAGTACTTC	CASSHWDRGSYEQYF